These 20 T cell receptor beta chains were sequenced from one sample in a study of CD8 T cells in ankylosing spondylitis. TCRdb re-called the 5' RACE reads through MiXCR, storing one row per CDR3 protein. In the table there are approximately 250,000 distinct CDR3 sequences, 30% to 40% of which are singletons. Sequences were obtained from blood, either unsorted or a sorted T cell fraction (not recorded which). The receptors were sampled from a male donor with ankylosing spondylitis or in good health (not recorded which).

This clonotype came up once. The chain couples TRBV12-3 or TRBV12-4 to TRBJ2-2; possible D gene TRBD1, 6 bases. The V and J ends lost 1 base and 4 bases respectively, with 13 bases between them. This CDR3 has 16 amino acids. The CDR3 DNA sequence: TGTGCCAGCAGTTTAGGGGACATCCGACCCACCGGGGAGCTGTTTTTT. Protein: CASSLGDIRPTGELFF.

This clonotype was observed a few times. The J gene is TRBJ2-1, the V gene TRBV12-3 or TRBV12-4; D is unresolved. With 5 bases removed from V and 7 bases from J, the gap between germline ends came to 12 bases. The CDR3 spans 13 residues. CDR3 coding DNA: TGTGCCAGCAGTATCCAGGTATCGAATGAGCAGTTCTTC. This gives the protein CASSIQVSNEQFF.

This clonotype has just a few counts. This sequence joins TRBV6-1 and TRBJ2-1; no firm D call. This CDR3 contains 11 residues. The germline gives CDR1 MNHNS, CDR2 SASEGT. The CDR3 DNA reads as TGTGCTACGGCTGGCCACAATGAGCAGTTCTTC. It encodes CATAGHNEQFF.

This sequence joins TRBV20-1 and TRBJ1-4; the D is unclear. Germline CDR1 DFQATT, CDR2 SNEGSKA (reference sequence). CDR3 length equals 16 residues. Trimming removed 3 bases at V and 5 bases at J, with 19 bases between. CDR3 sequence: CSASRSDRPPNEKLFF. In DNA, the CDR3 is TGCAGTGCTAGTAGGAGCGACCGCCCGCCGAATGAAAAACTGTTTTTT.

This clonotype was found a few times. This sequence joins TRBV28 and TRBJ1-4; D not certain. The CDR3 loop spans 14 amino acids. The germline gives CDR1 MDHEN, CDR2 SYDVKM. V was trimmed by 3 bases and J by 2 bases, leaving 7 bases between them. In nucleotides, the CDR3 is TGTGCCAGCAGTTTCCCTTCTACTAATGAAAAACTGTTTTTT. The encoded protein is CASSFPSTNEKLFF.

This clonotype was seen more than once but under ten times. V is TRBV10-3 and J is TRBJ1-6; 8 nucleotides agree with TRBD1. This CDR3 is built from 16 residues. The junction had 8 bases not matched to a gene; V was cut back by 4 bases and J by 6 bases. CDR1 is ENHRY, CDR2 SYGVKD, per germline. As DNA, the CDR3 is TGTGCCATCAGTGCCCAGGGGGCCGGCGTTAATTCACCCCTCCACTTT. It yields the protein CAISAQGAGVNSPLHF.

This chain joins TRBV7-2 and TRBJ2-7, with 7 bases identical to TRBD1. Germline V CDR1 and CDR2: SGHTA, FQGNSA. This CDR3 has 13 amino acids. V lost 5 bases and J lost 7; bases outside the gene matches: 8. Here the CDR3 DNA reads TGTGCCAGCAGCCCCCTGACAGGGAATGAGCAGTACTTC. This translates into CASSPLTGNEQYF.

This clonotype has a handful of counts. The J gene is TRBJ1-1, the V gene TRBV20-1, with D possibly matching TRBD1 (6 bases). The CDR3 length is 15 residues. Germline V gives CDR1 DFQATT, CDR2 SNEGSKA (reference sequence). Trimming removed 0 bases from V and 1 base from J, with 12 bases in between. The CDR3 loop is CSARENGRGNTEAFF. DNA of the CDR3: TGCAGTGCTAGAGAGAACGGCAGGGGGAACACTGAAGCTTTCTTT.

This chain uses TRBV28 with TRBJ2-7, with D possibly TRBD2 on 5 matching bases. Germline V gene lookup returns CDR1 MDHEN and CDR2 SYDVKM. The V and J ends lost 6 bases and 4 bases respectively, with 10 bases between them. This CDR3 has 12 amino acids. CDR3: CASRLVGYEQYF. The DNA for the CDR3 is TGTGCCAGCAGACTAGTGGGGTACGAGCAGTACTTC.

This sequence joins TRBV5-1 and TRBJ2-7, with TRBD1 identical over 9 bases. The CDR3 contains 15 residues. Losses at the gene ends were 7 bases for V and 4 bases for J; bases not matched to a gene: 12. Looked up from germline, CDR1 is SGHRS and CDR2 is YFSETQ. CDR3 protein: CASYNRDRAPYEQYF. DNA for the CDR3: TGCGCCAGCTACAACCGGGACAGGGCTCCTTACGAGCAGTACTTC.

The chain joins TRBV4-2 to TRBJ2-6; 11 nucleotides agree with TRBD2. J lost 3 bases, V lost 2 bases, and 9 bases had no gene match. The length of the CDR3 is 19 residues. The germline V gene encodes CDR1 LGHNA and CDR2 YNFKEQ. DNA for the CDR3: TGTGCCAGCAGCCAATTTGTTCTAGCGGGGGGTGGTGGGGCCAACGTCCTGACTTTC. Its protein is CASSQFVLAGGGGANVLTF.

This clonotype was detected a few times. V usage is TRBV27 and J usage is TRBJ1-6; 10 bases fit TRBD1. V was clipped by 3 bases and J by 6 bases; unmatched bases: 5. The V gene's germline CDR1 is MNHEY and CDR2 SMNVEV (reference sequence). CDR3 length: 16 residues. The CDR3, as DNA: TGTGCCAGCAGTTTTCTCCGGGACAGGGGTAATTCACCCCTCCACTTT. Protein product: CASSFLRDRGNSPLHF.

In regard to this clonotype: The junction departs from germline at one end; a sequencing error may be responsible. The rearrangement links TRBV20-1 to TRBJ2-1, with 8 bases fitting TRBD2. Germline V gene lookup returns CDR1 DFQATT and CDR2 SNEGSKA (reference sequence). This CDR3 is built from 17 residues. The DNA for the CDR3 is TGCAGTGCTCCACCTTCCGAACTAGCGGACTCCTCCAATGAGCAGTTCTTC. This translates into CSAPPSELADSSNEQFF.

This chain links TRBV3-1 with TRBJ2-1, with TRBD2 identical over 7 bases. Trimming at V came to 0 bases and at J to 4 bases, leaving 9 bases not matched to a gene. This CDR3 has 17 amino acids. CDR1 is LGHDT, CDR2 YNNKEL, per germline (reference sequence). The DNA for the CDR3 is TGTGCCAGCAGCCAAGACGACCGGGACTACCAATACAATGAGCAGTTCTTC. This encodes CASSQDDRDYQYNEQFF.

CDR3 DNA: TGCAGCGTTGATGGCGGGGGAATGAACACCGGGGAGCTGTTTTTT. It is translated as CSVDGGGMNTGELFF. The chain combines TRBV29-1 with TRBJ2-2; TRBD2 aligns across 7 bases. The CDR3 extends over 15 amino acids. V shed 3 bases, J shed 1 base, and the junction held 5 bases outside the gene matches. Germline V gives CDR1 SQVTM, CDR2 ANQGSEA.

V gene TRBV20-1 combines with J gene TRBJ2-5, with TRBD2 matching 12 bases. Germline assignment: CDR1 DFQATT and CDR2 SNEGSKA (reference sequence). The junction had 5 bases not matched to a gene; V was cut back by 4 bases and J by 5 bases. The CDR3 runs to 14 residues. CDR3 nucleotide sequence: TGCAGTGCTACTAGCGGGGGGGCCGAGGAGACCCAGTACTTC. Translation gives CSATSGGAEETQYF.

V gene TRBV5-4 combines with J gene TRBJ2-5; the D is unclear. CDR1 SGHNT and CDR2 YYREEE come from the germline V gene (reference sequence). Trimming cost V 3 bases and J 5 bases, with 8 bases left between them. The CDR3 has 12 residues. The CDR3, as DNA: TGTGCCAGCAGCTACGACGGTGAGACCCAGTACTTC. Its translation: CASSYDGETQYF.

The chain recombines TRBV5-1 with TRBJ2-6; D tentatively reads TRBD1 or TRBD2 (5 bases each). The germline CDR1 and CDR2 sequences are SGHRS and YFSETQ. The CDR3 is made up of 19 amino acids. V was shortened by 0 bases and J by 0 bases, with 16 bases between the two germline ends. The CDR3 nucleotides read TGCGCCAGCAGCTTGGGACTTGTGATTGGGGGCTCTGGGGCCAACGTCCTGACTTTC. It yields the protein CASSLGLVIGGSGANVLTF. The full variable domain, its missing parts supplied by reference TRBV5-1 and TRBJ2-6, is KAGVTQTPRYLIKTRGQQVTLSCSPISGHRSVSWYQQTPGQGLQFLFEYFSETQRNKGNFPGRFSGRQFSNSRSEMNVSTLELGDSALYLCASSLGLVIGGSGANVLTFGAGSRLTVL.

The chain uses TRBV5-5 and TRBJ2-2; D gene unclear. The CDR3 consists of 16 residues. Germline assignment: CDR1 SGHKS and CDR2 YYEKEE (reference sequence). The V and J ends lost 0 bases and 1 base respectively, with 10 bases between them. CDR3 DNA sequence: TGTGCCAGCAGCTTGGTACAGATAGAGAACACCGGGGAGCTGTTTTTT. Translating gives CASSLVQIENTGELFF.

This clonotype was detected only a few times. The rearrangement links TRBV13 to TRBJ2-3; D possibly corresponds to TRBD2 (6 bases). Germline loops: CDR1 PRHDT, CDR2 FYEKMQ (reference sequence). The CDR3 contains 14 residues. Trimming removed 3 bases at V and 5 bases at J, with 12 bases between. The CDR3 spells CASSFPRGLDTQYF. The CDR3, as DNA: TGTGCCAGCAGCTTTCCTAGGGGACTAGATACGCAGTATTTT.